Reported below is one TCR beta chain. What it binds is unknown. TCRB immunosequencing input was roughly 500 nanograms of biopsy DNA per sample. Method: immunoSEQ multiplex PCR; TCRdb's copy keeps in-frame clones and lacks some. The sample includes roughly 13,000 clones, around nine tenths seen only once; the top ten take over 3.5%. The sample originates from a study of T cell repertoires in ileal Crohn's disease. About the study: Patients had a median roughly 8-year disease duration, and less than 40% were active smokers. General study results and limits: Compared with non-smokers, active smokers at surgery showed more clonal expansions.

This CDR3 region has 14 residues. Trimming removed 4 bases at V and 4 bases at J, with 8 bases between. Germline V gene data show CDR1 as MGHDK and CDR2 as SYGVNS. Input material: ileal tissue. This clonotype was sampled from an adult with Crohn's disease. The genes are TRBV25-1 and TRBJ1-6; D gene ambiguous. The CDR3 region has the DNA TGTGCCAGCAGTGCCGGGGAGTATAATTCACCCCTCCACTTT. Amino acids: CASSAGEYNSPLHF.